This is a list of T cell receptor beta chains from one sample in a study of identical twins. Each CDR3 protein is one row after TCRdb ran MiXCR on the 5' RACE reads. The sample contains about 790,000 distinct CDR3 sequences, about 18% of which appear only once. These data also formed part of another study, on T cells expressing NK-cell markers.

The source material was PBMCs. These receptors came from a woman between 18 and 29 years old in good health. Each CDR3 is given with its conserved first and last residue. The D gene is left open where the match is weak. Not all rows give a size; the values are once, few, many and, for expanded clones, a class.

j_call d_call v_call clone_size cdr3_nt cdr3_aa
TRBJ2-1 . TRBV19 few TGTGCCAGTTCGCAGGGCTGGTACAATGAGCAGTTCTTC CASSQGWYNEQFF
TRBJ2-2 . TRBV7-2 . TGTGCCAGCAGTCACCCGACTAACCTTAACACCGGGGAGCTGTTTTTT CASSHPTNLNTGELFF
TRBJ2-3 TRBD2 TRBV10-3 few TGTGCCATCAGGACGGCTAGCGGGACGGGAGCAGATACGCAGTATTTT CAIRTASGTGADTQYF
TRBJ1-1 . TRBV3-1 . TGTGCCAGCAGCCAAGATTTTGAAGCTTTCTTT CASSQDFEAFF
TRBJ2-1 TRBD2 TRBV19 . TGTGCCAGTAGGGCGGGACTAGTCCGTGAGCAGTTCTTC CASRAGLVREQFF
TRBJ2-3 . TRBV2 few TGTGCCAGCAGCGAGGACACCGGCACAGATACGCAGTATTTT CASSEDTGTDTQYF
TRBJ1-6 TRBD1 TRBV4-2 few TGTGCCAGCAGCCAAGGTGGGCAGGGGGTAAATTCACCCCTCCACTTT CASSQGGQGVNSPLHF
TRBJ1-2 . TRBV7-9 . TGTGCCAGCAGCCCCCAGGACACCGCACTCTATGGCTACACCTTC CASSPQDTALYGYTF
TRBJ2-3 . TRBV20-1 few TGCAGTGCTAGTCAGTCAGATACGCAGTATTTT CSASQSDTQYF
TRBJ2-3 . TRBV20-1 few TGCAGTGCCGCTTACGACAGCGTCACAGATACGCAGTATTTT CSAAYDSVTDTQYF
TRBJ1-2 . TRBV6-5 few TGTGCCAGCAGGGGGCAGAACTATGGCTACACCTTC CASRGQNYGYTF
TRBJ2-7 . TRBV12-3/TRBV12-4 . TGTGCCAGCAGCCTACACGGGTCGGGGTCCCACGAGCAGTACTTC CASSLHGSGSHEQYF
TRBJ1-5 TRBD1 TRBV5-8 . TGTGCCAGCAGCCCCTACCAGGGGGCAAGGCAGCCCCAGCATTTT CASSPYQGARQPQHF
TRBJ2-1 . TRBV5-1 many TGCGCCAGCAGCTTGGTGGGGCTCTACAATGAGCAGTTCTTC CASSLVGLYNEQFF
TRBJ2-5 TRBD1 TRBV5-8 . TGTGCCAGCAGCCGACGGACAGGGGGGTTAGAGACCCAGTACTTC CASSRRTGGLETQYF
TRBJ2-4 TRBD1 TRBV7-9 few TGTGCCAGCAGCTTCCAGGGGGAAAACATTCAGTACTTC CASSFQGENIQYF
TRBJ2-4 TRBD2 TRBV15 . TGTGCCACCAGCAGAGATTTTTCCGGGGGAGGGGTCATTCAGTACTTC CATSRDFSGGGVIQYF
TRBJ2-7 . TRBV20-1 . TGCAGTGCTAGGGGGGACACCAAATACGAGCAGTACTTC CSARGDTKYEQYF
TRBJ2-1 . TRBV5-1 . TGCGCCAGCAGCTTATATCCAGGGGTAAACAATGAGCAGTTCTTC CASSLYPGVNNEQFF
TRBJ1-1 . TRBV20-1 many TGCAGTGCTAGTCAGGGGAACACTGAAGCTTTCTTT CSASQGNTEAFF
TRBJ2-7 . TRBV2 . TGTGCCAGCAGTGAAGCGTCAGCAGGGGCTCGTGAGCAGTACTTC CASSEASAGAREQYF
TRBJ2-7 . TRBV20-1 few TGCAGTGCTAGAGATGCTAGCTTCTACGAGCAGTACTTC CSARDASFYEQYF
TRBJ2-5 TRBD1 TRBV20-1 . TGCAGTGCGGGAGGGACAGGGATGGAGACCCAGTACTTC CSAGGTGMETQYF
TRBJ2-3 . TRBV15 few TGTGCCACCGAGGCTAGCGGCACAGATACGCAGTATTTT CATEASGTDTQYF
TRBJ2-3 . TRBV20-1 few TGCAGAGTACTTTGGGGCACAGATACGCAGTATTTT CRVLWGTDTQYF
TRBJ1-1 TRBD1 TRBV10-3 few TGTGCCATCAGCGCCGGACAGGGTGTATGGACCACTGAAGCTTTCTTT CAISAGQGVWTTEAFF
TRBJ1-4 . TRBV20-1 few TGCAGTGCTAGGGTCCCGGGTTCGGATGAAAAACTGTTTTTT CSARVPGSDEKLFF
TRBJ2-3 TRBD1 TRBV6-1 . TGTGCCAGCACCAAACAGGGGGGCACAGATACGCAGTATTTT CASTKQGGTDTQYF
TRBJ2-7 . TRBV27 . TGTGCCAGCAGTTTAAGGGGGACGTCCCCTCCCCTCACCTACGAGCAGTACTTC CASSLRGTSPPLTYEQYF
TRBJ2-7 . TRBV7-6 . TGTGCCAGCAGCCCCCGATTGTTCAGTCTAAAGGGGGTTACCTACGAGCAGTACTTC CASSPRLFSLKGVTYEQYF
TRBJ2-1 TRBD2 TRBV20-1 . TGCAGTGCTCTACTAGCGGGGGCCTACAATGAGCAGTTCTTC CSALLAGAYNEQFF
TRBJ2-1 . TRBV5-1 . TGCGCCAGCAACGCAGGACTTACCGGTAATGAGCAGTTCTTC CASNAGLTGNEQFF
TRBJ1-4 . TRBV7-2 . TGTGCCAGCAGCTTAGGCCCCGGGGTTCAGTTTTTT CASSLGPGVQFF
TRBJ1-2 . TRBV5-1 . TGCGCCAGCAGCTTCTCGGCCGCAGCTAACTATGGCTACACCTTC CASSFSAAANYGYTF
TRBJ2-3 TRBD2 TRBV6-1 . TGTGCCAGCCAGCTAGCGGGGAGCACAGATACGCAGTATTTT CASQLAGSTDTQYF
TRBJ2-1 TRBD1 TRBV20-1 . TGCAGTGCTAGAGGGGGACAGGGTACCTACAATGAGCAGTTCTTC CSARGGQGTYNEQFF
TRBJ2-1 TRBD2 TRBV7-3 . TGTGCCAGCAACCTAGCGGGGGGGATCAATGAGCAGTTCTTC CASNLAGGINEQFF
TRBJ2-1 TRBD2 TRBV6-1 . TGTGCCAGCAGATCGCCGGGACTACCCTACAATGAGCAGTTCTTC CASRSPGLPYNEQFF
TRBJ1-1 TRBD1 TRBV6-2/TRBV6-3 . TGTGCCAGCAGGGAATCCGGGACAGGGGGCCGCAAGGCTGAAGCTTTCTTT CASRESGTGGRKAEAFF
TRBJ2-3 . TRBV18 . TGTGCCAGCTCACGACAGGCTAGCACAGATACGCAGTATTTT CASSRQASTDTQYF
TRBJ1-1 . TRBV12-3/TRBV12-4 . TGTGCCAGCAGTTTAATCGAGGGGGGGATTTCCGAAGCTTTCTTT CASSLIEGGISEAFF
TRBJ1-2 TRBD1 TRBV25-1 . TGTGCCAGCAGTGACTCACAGGGGGCGGGTGGCTACACCTTC CASSDSQGAGGYTF
TRBJ2-3 TRBD2 TRBV24-1 many TGTGCCACCAGTGAAAAGACTAGCGCCTCCACAGATACGCAGTATTTT CATSEKTSASTDTQYF
TRBJ2-1 . TRBV7-6 few TGTGCCACCGCCAGCGCACGTAGCTCCTACAATGAGCAGTTCTTC CATASARSSYNEQFF
TRBJ1-5 TRBD1 TRBV15 few TGTGCCACCAGCCGGACAGGGTATAGCAATCAGCCCCAGCATTTT CATSRTGYSNQPQHF
TRBJ1-2 TRBD1 TRBV5-1 few TGCGCCAGCAGCCGCCGGACAGGGGGGGACTATGGCTACACCTTC CASSRRTGGDYGYTF
TRBJ2-2 TRBD1 TRBV7-2 few TGTGCCAGCAGCTTAGCGGTAGGGACAGGGCGGACCGGGGAGCTGTTTTTT CASSLAVGTGRTGELFF
TRBJ2-1 . TRBV20-1 . TGCAGCGCCGCCGGGACAAACTACAATGAGCAGTTCTTC CSAAGTNYNEQFF
TRBJ1-5 . TRBV7-9 few TGTGCCAGCAGCGCATCTTATAGCAATCAGCCCCAGCATTTT CASSASYSNQPQHF
TRBJ2-5 . TRBV5-1 . TGCGCCAGCAGGCAAGGTGGACTTCAAGAGACCCAGTACTTC CASRQGGLQETQYF
TRBJ2-1 TRBD2 TRBV4-3 many TGCGCCAGCAGCCAAGCCCTAGCGGGAGAAGGTCATGAGCAGTTCTTC CASSQALAGEGHEQFF
TRBJ1-5 . TRBV12-3/TRBV12-4 . TGTGCCAGCAAACCCGAAGGCAATCAGCCCCAGCATTTT CASKPEGNQPQHF
TRBJ2-7 . TRBV12-3/TRBV12-4 . TGTGCCAGCAGTCCAGGACCTAGCGACCCGAAAATCTACGAGCAGTACTTC CASSPGPSDPKIYEQYF
TRBJ2-1 . TRBV7-9 few TGTGCCAGCAGCTTAGCAGAGAGGGAGCAGTTCTTC CASSLAEREQFF
TRBJ2-2 . TRBV20-1 few TGCAGTGCTAGAGATCCGGACGCCGCGAACACCGGGGAGCTGTTTTTT CSARDPDAANTGELFF